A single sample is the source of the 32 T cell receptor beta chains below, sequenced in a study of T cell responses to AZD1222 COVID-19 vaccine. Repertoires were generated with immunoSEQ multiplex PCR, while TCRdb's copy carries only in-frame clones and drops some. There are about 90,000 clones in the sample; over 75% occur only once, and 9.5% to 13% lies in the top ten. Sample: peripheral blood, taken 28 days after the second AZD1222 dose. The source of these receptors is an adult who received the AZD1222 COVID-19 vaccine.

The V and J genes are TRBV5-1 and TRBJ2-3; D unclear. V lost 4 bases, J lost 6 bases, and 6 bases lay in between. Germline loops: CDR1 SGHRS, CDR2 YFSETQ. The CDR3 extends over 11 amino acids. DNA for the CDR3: TGCGCCAGCAGCGCAGGCGATACGCAGTATTTT. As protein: CASSAGDTQYF. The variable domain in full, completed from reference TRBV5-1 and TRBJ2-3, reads KAGVTQTPRYLIKTRGQQVTLSCSPISGHRSVSWYQQTPGQGLQFLFEYFSETQRNKGNFPGRFSGRQFSNSRSEMNVSTLELGDSALYLCASSAGDTQYFGPGTRLTVL.

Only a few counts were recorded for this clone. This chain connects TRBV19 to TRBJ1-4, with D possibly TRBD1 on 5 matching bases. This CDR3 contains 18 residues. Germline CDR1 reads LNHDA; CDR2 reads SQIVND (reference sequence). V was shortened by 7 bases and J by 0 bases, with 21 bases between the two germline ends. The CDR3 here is CASIPGGFVEATNEKLFF. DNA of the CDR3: TGTGCCAGTATCCCTGGGGGTTTCGTGGAGGCAACTAATGAAAAACTGTTTTTT.

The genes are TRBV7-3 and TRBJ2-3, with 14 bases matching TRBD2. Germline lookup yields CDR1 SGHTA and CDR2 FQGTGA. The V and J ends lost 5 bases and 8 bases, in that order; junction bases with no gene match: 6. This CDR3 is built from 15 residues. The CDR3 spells CASSPGTSGRGTQYF. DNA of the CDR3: TGTGCCAGCAGCCCTGGGACTAGCGGGAGAGGTACGCAGTATTTT.

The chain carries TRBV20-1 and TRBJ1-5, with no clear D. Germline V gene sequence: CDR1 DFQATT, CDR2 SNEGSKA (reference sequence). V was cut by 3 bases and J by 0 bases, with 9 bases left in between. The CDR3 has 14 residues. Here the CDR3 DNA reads TGCAGTGCTAGTTACAGCCTTAGCAATCAGCCCCAGCATTTT. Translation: CSASYSLSNQPQHF.

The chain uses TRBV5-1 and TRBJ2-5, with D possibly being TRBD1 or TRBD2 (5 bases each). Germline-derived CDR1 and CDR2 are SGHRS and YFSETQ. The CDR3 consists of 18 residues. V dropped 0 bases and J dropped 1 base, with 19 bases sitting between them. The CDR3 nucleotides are TGCGCCAGCAGCTTGGGAGGGACGACAGCCTACTCCCAAGAGACCCAGTACTTC. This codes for CASSLGGTTAYSQETQYF.

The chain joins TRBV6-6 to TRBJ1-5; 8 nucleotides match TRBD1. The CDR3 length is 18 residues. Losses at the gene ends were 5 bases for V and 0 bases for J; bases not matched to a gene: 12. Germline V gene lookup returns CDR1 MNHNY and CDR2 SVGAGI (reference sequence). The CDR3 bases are TGTGCCAGCAGTCACCGAGACAGGGGTCTTTATAGCAATCAGCCCCAGCATTTT. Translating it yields CASSHRDRGLYSNQPQHF.

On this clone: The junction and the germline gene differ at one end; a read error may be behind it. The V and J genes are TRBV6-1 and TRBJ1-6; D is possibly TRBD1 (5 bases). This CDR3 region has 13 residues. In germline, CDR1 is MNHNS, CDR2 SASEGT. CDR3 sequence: CASSQAGESPLHF. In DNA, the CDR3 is TGTGCCAGCAGTCAAGCGGGGGAATCACCCCTCCACTTT.

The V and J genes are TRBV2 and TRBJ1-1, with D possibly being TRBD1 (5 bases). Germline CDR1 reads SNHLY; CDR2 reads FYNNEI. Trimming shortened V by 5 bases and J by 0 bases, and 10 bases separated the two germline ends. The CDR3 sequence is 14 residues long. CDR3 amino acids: CASSFDRLNTEAFF. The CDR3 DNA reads TGTGCCAGCAGTTTTGACAGATTGAACACTGAAGCTTTCTTT.

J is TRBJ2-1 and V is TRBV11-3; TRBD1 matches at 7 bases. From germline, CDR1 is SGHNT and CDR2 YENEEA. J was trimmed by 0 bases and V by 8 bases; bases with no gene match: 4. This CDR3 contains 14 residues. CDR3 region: CASADRDSYNEQFF. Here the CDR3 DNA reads TGTGCCAGCGCTGACAGGGACTCCTACAATGAGCAGTTCTTC.

CDR3 sequence: CASIQRGTNTEAFF. The CDR3 DNA reads as TGTGCCAGCATCCAACGGGGGACTAACACTGAAGCTTTCTTT. The J gene is TRBJ1-1, the V gene TRBV5-6, with D perhaps matching TRBD1 (5 bases). Germline V lookup: CDR1 SGHDT, CDR2 YYEEEE. The CDR3 consists of 14 residues. V was clipped by 6 bases and J by 2 bases, with 14 bases between them.

The CDR3 DNA follows: TGCGCCAGCAGCTTGGAAGCATACCAGACCCAGTACTTC. It specifies CASSLEAYQTQYF. V usage is TRBV5-1 and J usage is TRBJ2-5; D ambiguous. Germline CDR1 is SGHRS and CDR2 is YFSETQ. The CDR3 has 13 amino acids. Trimming removed 0 bases at V and 6 bases at J, with 9 bases between.

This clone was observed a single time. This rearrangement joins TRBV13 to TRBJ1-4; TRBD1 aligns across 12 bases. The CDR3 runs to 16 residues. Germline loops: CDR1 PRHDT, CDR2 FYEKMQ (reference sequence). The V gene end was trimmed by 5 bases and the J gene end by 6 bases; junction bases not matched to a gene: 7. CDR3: CASSRRDRGRDEKLFF. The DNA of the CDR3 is TGTGCCAGCAGCAGGCGGGACAGGGGGCGGGATGAAAAACTGTTTTTT.

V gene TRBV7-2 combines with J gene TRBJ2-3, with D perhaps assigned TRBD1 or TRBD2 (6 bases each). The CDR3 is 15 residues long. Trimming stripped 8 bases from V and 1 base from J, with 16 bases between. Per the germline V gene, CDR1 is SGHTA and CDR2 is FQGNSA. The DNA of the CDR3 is TGTGCCAGCCGGTGGGGGGCGCATGGCACAGATACGCAGTATTTT. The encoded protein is CASRWGAHGTDTQYF.

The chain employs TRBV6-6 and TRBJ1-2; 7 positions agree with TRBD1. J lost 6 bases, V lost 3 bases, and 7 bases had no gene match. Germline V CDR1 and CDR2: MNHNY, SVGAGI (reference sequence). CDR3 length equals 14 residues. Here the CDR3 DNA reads TGTGCCAGCAGTTATCTGGACAGGTCTGATGGCTACACCTTC. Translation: CASSYLDRSDGYTF.

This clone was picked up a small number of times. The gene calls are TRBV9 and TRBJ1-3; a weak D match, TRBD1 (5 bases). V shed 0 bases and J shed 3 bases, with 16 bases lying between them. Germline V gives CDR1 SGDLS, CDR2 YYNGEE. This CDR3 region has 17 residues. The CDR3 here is CASSVGFAGQDGNTIYF. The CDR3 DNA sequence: TGTGCCAGCAGCGTAGGGTTTGCAGGGCAAGATGGAAACACCATATATTTT.

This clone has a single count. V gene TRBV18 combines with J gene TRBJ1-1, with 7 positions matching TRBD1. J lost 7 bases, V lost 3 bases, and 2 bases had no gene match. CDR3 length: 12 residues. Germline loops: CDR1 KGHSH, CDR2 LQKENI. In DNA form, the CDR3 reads TGTGCCAGCTCACCCCGGGACAGTGAAGCTTTCTTT. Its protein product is CASSPRDSEAFF.

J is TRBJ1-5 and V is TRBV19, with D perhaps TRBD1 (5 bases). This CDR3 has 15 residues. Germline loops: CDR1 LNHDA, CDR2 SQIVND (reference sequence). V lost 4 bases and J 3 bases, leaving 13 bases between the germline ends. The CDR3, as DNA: TGTGCCAGTAGTAGAGGCCGGGACTACAATCAGCCCCAGCATTTT. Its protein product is CASSRGRDYNQPQHF. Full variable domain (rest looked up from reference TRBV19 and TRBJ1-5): DGGITQSPKYLFRKEGQNVTLSCEQNLNHDAMYWYRQDPGQGLRLIYYSQIVNDFQKGDIAEGYSVSREKKESFPLTVTSAQKNPTAFYLCASSRGRDYNQPQHFGDGTRLSIL.

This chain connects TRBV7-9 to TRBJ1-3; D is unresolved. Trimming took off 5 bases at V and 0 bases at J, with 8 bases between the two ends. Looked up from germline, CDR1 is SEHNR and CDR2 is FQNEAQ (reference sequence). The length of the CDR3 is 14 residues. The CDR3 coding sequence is TGTGCCAGCAGCGATCTGGTCTCTGGAAACACCATATATTTT. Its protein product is CASSDLVSGNTIYF.

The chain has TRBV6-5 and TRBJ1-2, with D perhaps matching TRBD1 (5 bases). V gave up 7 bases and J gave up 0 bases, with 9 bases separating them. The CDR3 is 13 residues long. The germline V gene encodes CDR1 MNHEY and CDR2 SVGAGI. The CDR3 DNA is TGTGCCAGCATTCTGACAGCTAACTATGGCTACACCTTC. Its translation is CASILTANYGYTF.

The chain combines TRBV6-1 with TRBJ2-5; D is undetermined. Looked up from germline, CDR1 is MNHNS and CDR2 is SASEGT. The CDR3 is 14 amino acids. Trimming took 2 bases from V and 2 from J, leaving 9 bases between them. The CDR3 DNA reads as TGTGCCAGCAGTGAATCTGGACGACAAGAGACCCAGTACTTC. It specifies CASSESGRQETQYF.

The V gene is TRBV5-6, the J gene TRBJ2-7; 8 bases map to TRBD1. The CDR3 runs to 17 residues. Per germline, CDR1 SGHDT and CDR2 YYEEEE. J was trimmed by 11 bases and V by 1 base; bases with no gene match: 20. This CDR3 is CASSLYLLQGDFSGEYF. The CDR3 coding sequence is TGTGCCAGCAGCTTGTACCTATTACAGGGGGATTTTTCGGGGGAGTACTTC. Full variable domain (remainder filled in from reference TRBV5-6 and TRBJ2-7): DAGVTQSPTHLIKTRGQQVTLRCSPKSGHDTVSWYQQALGQGPQFIFQYYEEEERQRGNFPDRFSGHQFPNYSSELNVNALLLGDSALYLCASSLYLLQGDFSGEYFGPGTRLTVT.

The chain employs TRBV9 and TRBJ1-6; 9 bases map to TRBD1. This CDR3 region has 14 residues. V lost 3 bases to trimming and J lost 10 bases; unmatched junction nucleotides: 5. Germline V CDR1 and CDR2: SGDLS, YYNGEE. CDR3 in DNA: TGTGCCAGCAGCGACACAGGGGGCCGATCACCCCTCCACTTT. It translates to CASSDTGGRSPLHF.

CDR3 DNA: TGTGCCAGCAGCCAGGACAGGGGGCAGGGTGGCTACACCTTC. Protein product: CASSQDRGQGGYTF. V and J are TRBV14 and TRBJ1-2, with 11 positions matching TRBD1. Germline values: CDR1 SGHDN, CDR2 FVKESK. The CDR3 covers 14 residues. Trimming took 3 bases from V and 7 from J; bases not matched to a gene: 4.

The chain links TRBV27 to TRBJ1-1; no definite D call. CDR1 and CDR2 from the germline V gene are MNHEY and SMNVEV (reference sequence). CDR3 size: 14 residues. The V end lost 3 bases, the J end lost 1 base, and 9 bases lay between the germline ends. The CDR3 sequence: CASSLDPRNTEAFF. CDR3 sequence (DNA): TGTGCCAGCAGTTTGGACCCTAGGAACACTGAAGCTTTCTTT.

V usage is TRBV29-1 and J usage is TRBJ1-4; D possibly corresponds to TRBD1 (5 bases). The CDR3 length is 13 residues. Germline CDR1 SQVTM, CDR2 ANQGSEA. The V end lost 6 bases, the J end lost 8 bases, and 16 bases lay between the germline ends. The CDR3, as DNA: TGCAGCGTCCGGGCTTTATCAGGGGAAAAACTGTTTTTT. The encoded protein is CSVRALSGEKLFF.

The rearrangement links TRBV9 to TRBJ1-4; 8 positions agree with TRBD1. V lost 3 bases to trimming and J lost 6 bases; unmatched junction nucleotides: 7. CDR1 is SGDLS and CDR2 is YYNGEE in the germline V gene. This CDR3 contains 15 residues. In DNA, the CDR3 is TGTGCCAGCAGCGGACGACAGGGGTGGGATGAAAAACTGTTTTTT. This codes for CASSGRQGWDEKLFF.

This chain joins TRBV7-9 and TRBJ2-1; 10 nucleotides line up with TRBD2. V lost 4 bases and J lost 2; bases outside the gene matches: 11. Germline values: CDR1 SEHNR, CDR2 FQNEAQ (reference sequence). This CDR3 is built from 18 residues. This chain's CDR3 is CASSSTPPGLATYNEQFF. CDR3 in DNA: TGTGCCAGCAGCTCGACACCCCCGGGACTAGCGACCTACAATGAGCAGTTCTTC. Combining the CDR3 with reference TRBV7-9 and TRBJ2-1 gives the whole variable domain DTGVSQNPRHKITKRGQNVTFRCDPISEHNRLYWYRQTLGQGPEFLTYFQNEAQLEKSRLLSDRFSAERPKGSFSTLEIQRTEQGDSAMYLCASSSTPPGLATYNEQFFGPGTRLTVL.

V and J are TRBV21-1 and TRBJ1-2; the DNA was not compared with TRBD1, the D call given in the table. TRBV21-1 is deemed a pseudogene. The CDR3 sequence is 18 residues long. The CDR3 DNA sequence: TGTGCCAGCAGCAAAGCGCTTTGGGGGCGCTTCTTTTCATATGGCTACACCTTC. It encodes CASSKALWGRFFSYGYTF.

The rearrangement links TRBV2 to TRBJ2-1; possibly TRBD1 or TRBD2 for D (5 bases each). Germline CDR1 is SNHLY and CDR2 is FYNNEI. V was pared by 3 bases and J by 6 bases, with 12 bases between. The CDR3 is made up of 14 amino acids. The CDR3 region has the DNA TGTGCCAGCAGTGAGGGACGGACCAGCAATGAGCAGTTCTTC. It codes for CASSEGRTSNEQFF.

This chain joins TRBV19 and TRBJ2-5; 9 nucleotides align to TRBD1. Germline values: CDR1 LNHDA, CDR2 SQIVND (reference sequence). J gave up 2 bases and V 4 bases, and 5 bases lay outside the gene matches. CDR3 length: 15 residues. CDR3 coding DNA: TGTGCCAGTAGTACTACCGGGACAGGGCAAGAGACCCAGTACTTC. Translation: CASSTTGTGQETQYF. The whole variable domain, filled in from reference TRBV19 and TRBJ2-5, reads DGGITQSPKYLFRKEGQNVTLSCEQNLNHDAMYWYRQDPGQGLRLIYYSQIVNDFQKGDIAEGYSVSREKKESFPLTVTSAQKNPTAFYLCASSTTGTGQETQYFGPGTRLLVL.

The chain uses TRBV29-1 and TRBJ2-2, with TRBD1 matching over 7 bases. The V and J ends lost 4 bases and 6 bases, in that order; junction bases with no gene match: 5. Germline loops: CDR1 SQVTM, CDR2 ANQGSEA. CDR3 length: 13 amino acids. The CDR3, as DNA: TGCAGCGTTGTACAGGGGTGGCCCGGGGAGCTGTTTTTT. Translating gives CSVVQGWPGELFF.

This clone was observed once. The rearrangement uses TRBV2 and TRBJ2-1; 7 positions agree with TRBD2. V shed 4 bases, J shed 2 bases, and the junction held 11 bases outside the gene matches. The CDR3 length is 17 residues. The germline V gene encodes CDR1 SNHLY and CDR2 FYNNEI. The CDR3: CASSGRDYRGAYNEQFF. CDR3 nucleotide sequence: TGTGCCAGCAGTGGCCGGGACTACAGAGGGGCCTACAATGAGCAGTTCTTC. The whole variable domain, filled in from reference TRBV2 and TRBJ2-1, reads EPEVTQTPSHQVTQMGQEVILRCVPISNHLYFYWYRQILGQKVEFLVSFYNNEISEKSEIFDDQFSVERPDGSNFTLKIRSTKLEDSAMYFCASSGRDYRGAYNEQFFGPGTRLTVL.